Reported below is one T cell receptor (beta chain). Its antigen is not known. The CDR3 has 13 residues. Germline CDR1 reads SGHTA; CDR2 reads FQGNSA. Unmatched junction bases numbered 10, after V lost 4 bases and J lost 13 bases. The data are from a study of shared clonotypes between healthy human individuals. At the level of the study: Each donor's CD4 naive and CD4 memory cells filled three plates apiece, CD8 naive two, and CD8 memory one. Findings and caveats of the study: Among the subsets, naive ones generally showed larger estimated richness than memory ones.

Assay: immunoSEQ multiplex PCR; the TCRdb copy retains only in-frame clones and omits some. The sample holds around 750,000 clones; approximately 79% are singletons and the top ten take under 2%. The split of CD4+ cells yielded CD45RA+ naive and CD45RA-negative memory subsets. This chain connects TRBV7-2 to TRBJ2-1; 7 bases fit TRBD2. The sequencing sample was made of memory CD4+ T cells sorted from blood. The subset: CD45RA-negative fraction. This clonotype was sampled from a woman between 25 and 40 years old in good health. This CDR3 is CASSSYLAEGQFF. The CDR3 DNA follows: TGTGCCAGCAGCTCCTATCTAGCGGAAGGCCAGTTCTTC.